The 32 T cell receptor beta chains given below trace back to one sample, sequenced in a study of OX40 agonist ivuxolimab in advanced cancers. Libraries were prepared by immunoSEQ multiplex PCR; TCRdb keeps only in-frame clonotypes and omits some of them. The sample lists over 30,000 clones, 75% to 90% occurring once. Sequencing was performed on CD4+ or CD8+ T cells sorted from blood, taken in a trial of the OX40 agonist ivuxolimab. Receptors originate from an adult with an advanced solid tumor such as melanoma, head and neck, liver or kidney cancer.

The CDR3 nucleotides are TGTGCCAGCAGACCATCAGGGGATAGCAATCAGCCCCAGCATTTT. This sequence encodes CASRPSGDSNQPQHF. The chain carries TRBV6-1 and TRBJ1-5, with D perhaps TRBD1 (6 bases). The CDR3 length is 15 residues. V lost 6 bases and J lost 0, with 12 bases in between. From germline, CDR1 is MNHNS and CDR2 SASEGT.

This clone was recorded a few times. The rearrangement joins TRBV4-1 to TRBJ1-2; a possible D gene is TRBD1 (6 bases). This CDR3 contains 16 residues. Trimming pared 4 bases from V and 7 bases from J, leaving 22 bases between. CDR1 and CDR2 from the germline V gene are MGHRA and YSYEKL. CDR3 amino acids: CASSPYSGGPGFGYTF. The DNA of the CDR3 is TGCGCCAGCAGCCCTTACTCGGGGGGGCCCGGTTTTGGCTACACCTTC.

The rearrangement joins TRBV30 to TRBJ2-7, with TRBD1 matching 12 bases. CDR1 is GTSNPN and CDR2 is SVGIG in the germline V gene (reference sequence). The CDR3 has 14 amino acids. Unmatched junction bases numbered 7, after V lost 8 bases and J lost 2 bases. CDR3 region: CAGTGGADPYEQYF. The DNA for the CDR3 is TGTGCCGGGACAGGGGGCGCTGACCCCTACGAGCAGTACTTC.

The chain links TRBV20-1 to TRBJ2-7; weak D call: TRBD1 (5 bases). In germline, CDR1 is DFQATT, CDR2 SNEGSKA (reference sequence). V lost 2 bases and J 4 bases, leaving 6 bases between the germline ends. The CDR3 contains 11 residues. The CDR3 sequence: CSARQGYEQYF. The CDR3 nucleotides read TGCAGTGCTAGACAGGGATACGAGCAGTACTTC.

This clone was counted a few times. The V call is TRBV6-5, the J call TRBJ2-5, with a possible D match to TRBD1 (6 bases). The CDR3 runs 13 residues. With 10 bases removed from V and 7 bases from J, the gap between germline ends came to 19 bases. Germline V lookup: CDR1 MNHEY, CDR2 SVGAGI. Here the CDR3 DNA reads TGTGCCACCGACACAGGGAACCAGTGGACCCAGTACTTC. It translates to CATDTGNQWTQYF.

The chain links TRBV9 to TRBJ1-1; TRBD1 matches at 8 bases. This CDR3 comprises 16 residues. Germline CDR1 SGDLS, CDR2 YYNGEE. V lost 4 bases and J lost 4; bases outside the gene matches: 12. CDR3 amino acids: CASSPRYRTGGTEAFF. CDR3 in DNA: TGTGCCAGCAGCCCAAGATACCGAACAGGGGGCACTGAAGCTTTCTTT.

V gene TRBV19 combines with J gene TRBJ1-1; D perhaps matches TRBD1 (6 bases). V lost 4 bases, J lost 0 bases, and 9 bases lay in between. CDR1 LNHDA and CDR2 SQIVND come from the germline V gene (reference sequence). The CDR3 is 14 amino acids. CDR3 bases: TGTGCCAGTAGTACCGGACAGTTGAACACTGAAGCTTTCTTT. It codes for CASSTGQLNTEAFF.

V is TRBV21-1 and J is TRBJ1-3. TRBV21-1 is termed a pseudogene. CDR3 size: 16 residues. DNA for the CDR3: TGTGCCAGCAGCAACCATATGGAGGGCGCGGGATACTCCATATATTTT. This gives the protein CASSNHMEGAGYSIYF.

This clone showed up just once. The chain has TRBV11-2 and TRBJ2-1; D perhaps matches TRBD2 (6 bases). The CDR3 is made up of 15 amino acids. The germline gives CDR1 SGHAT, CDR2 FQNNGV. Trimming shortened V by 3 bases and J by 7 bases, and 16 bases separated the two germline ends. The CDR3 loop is CASSFWGDSTNEQFF. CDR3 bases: TGTGCCAGCAGCTTCTGGGGGGATTCTACTAATGAGCAGTTCTTC.

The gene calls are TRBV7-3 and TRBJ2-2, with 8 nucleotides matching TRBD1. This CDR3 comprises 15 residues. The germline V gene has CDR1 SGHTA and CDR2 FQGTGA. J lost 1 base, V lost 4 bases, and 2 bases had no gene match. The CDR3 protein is CASSSQGVNTGELFF. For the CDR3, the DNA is TGTGCCAGCAGCTCACAGGGGGTGAACACCGGGGAGCTGTTTTTT.

The CDR3 DNA reads as TGTGCCAGCAGTTCCTCTTCAAATGAGCAGTTCTTC. It is translated as CASSSSSNEQFF. J is TRBJ2-1 and V is TRBV6-5; D gene unclear. CDR3 length: 12 amino acids. Trimming left V 4 bases short and J 7 bases short, with 8 bases between. Germline CDR1 and CDR2: MNHEY and SVGAGI.

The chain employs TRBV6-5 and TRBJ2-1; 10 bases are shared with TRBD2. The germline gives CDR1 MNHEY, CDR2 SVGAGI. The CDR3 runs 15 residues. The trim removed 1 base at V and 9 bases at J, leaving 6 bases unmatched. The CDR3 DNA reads TGTGCCAGCAGTTACTTGGGTAGCGGGAGGACTGAGCAGTTCTTC. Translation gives CASSYLGSGRTEQFF.

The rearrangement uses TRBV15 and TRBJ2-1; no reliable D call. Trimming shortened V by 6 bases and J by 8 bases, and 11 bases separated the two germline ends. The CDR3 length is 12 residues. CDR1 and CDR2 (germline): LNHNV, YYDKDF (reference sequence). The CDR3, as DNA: TGTGCCACCAGAGGCGTCCCGGATGAGCAGTTCTTC. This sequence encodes CATRGVPDEQFF.

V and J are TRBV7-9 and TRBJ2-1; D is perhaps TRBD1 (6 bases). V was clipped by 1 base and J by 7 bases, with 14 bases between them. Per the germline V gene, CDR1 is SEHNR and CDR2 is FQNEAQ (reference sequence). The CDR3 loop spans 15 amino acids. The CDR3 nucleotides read TGTGCCAGCAGCTTAGTGGTGGGGGCAGTGAATGAGCAGTTCTTC. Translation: CASSLVVGAVNEQFF.

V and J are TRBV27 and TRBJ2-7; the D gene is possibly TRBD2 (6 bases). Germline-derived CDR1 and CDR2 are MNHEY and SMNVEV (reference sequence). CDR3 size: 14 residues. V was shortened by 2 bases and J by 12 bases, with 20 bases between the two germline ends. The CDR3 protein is CASSLVASVDSRYF. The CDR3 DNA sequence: TGTGCCAGCAGTTTAGTGGCTAGCGTAGACTCAAGGTACTTC.

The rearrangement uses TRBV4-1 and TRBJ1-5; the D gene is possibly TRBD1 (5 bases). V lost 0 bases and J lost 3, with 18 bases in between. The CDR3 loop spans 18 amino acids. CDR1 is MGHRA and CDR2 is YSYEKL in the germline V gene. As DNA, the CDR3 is TGCGCCAGCAGCCAAGATGTCATGAGAGGGGCCCTCAATCAGCCCCAGCATTTT. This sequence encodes CASSQDVMRGALNQPQHF.

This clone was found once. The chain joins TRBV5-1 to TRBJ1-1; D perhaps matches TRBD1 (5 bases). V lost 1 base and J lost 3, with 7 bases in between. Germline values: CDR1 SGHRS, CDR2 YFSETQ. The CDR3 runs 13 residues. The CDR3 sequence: CASSLTGYTEAFF. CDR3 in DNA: TGCGCCAGCAGCTTGACAGGTTACACTGAAGCTTTCTTT.

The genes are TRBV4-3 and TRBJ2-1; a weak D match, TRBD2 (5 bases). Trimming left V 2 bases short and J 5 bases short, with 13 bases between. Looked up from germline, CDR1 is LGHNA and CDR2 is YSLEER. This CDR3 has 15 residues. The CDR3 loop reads CASSQLALSNNEQFF. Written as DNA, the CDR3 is TGCGCCAGCAGCCAACTAGCTCTTTCGAACAATGAGCAGTTCTTC.

The CDR3 reads CAWADSGNTIYF. DNA of the CDR3: TGTGCCTGGGCAGACTCTGGAAACACCATATATTTT. The V and J genes are TRBV30 and TRBJ1-3; no clear D gene. V gave up 5 bases and J gave up 0 bases, with 5 bases separating them. This CDR3 region has 12 residues. Germline V lookup: CDR1 GTSNPN, CDR2 SVGIG (reference sequence).

The CDR3 region is CASSPPSQAPLGETQYF. The CDR3 bases are TGTGCCAGCTCACCACCGTCCCAAGCACCCCTTGGAGAGACCCAGTACTTC. The chain couples TRBV18 to TRBJ2-5; D is ambiguous. Trimming shortened V by 0 bases and J by 4 bases, and 18 bases separated the two germline ends. The CDR3 length is 17 residues. CDR1 and CDR2 from the germline V gene are KGHSH and LQKENI.

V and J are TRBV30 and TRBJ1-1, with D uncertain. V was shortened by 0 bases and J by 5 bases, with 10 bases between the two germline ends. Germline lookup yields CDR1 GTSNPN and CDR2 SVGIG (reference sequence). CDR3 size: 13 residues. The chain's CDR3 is CAWSVHGITEAFF. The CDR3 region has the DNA TGTGCCTGGAGTGTACACGGGATTACTGAAGCTTTCTTT.

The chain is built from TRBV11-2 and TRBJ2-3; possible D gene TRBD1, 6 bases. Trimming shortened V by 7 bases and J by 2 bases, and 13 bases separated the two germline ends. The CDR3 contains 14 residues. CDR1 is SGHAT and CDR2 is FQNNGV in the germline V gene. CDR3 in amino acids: CASTHRDPTDTQYF. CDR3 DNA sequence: TGTGCCAGCACCCACAGGGACCCCACAGATACGCAGTATTTT.

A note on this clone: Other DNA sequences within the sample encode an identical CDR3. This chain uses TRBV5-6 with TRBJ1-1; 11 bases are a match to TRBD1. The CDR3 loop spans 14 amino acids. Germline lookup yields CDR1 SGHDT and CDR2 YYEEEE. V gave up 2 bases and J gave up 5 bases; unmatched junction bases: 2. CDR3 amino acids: CASSFGTGGTEAFF. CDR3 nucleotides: TGTGCCAGCAGCTTTGGGACAGGGGGAACTGAAGCTTTCTTT.

The CDR3 nucleotides read TGTGCCAGCAGATGGGCAGGGGAAAACACTGAAGCTTTCTTT. Translation: CASRWAGENTEAFF. This chain joins TRBV6-1 and TRBJ1-1; tentatively, D is TRBD1 (6 bases). V was pared by 6 bases and J by 2 bases, with 13 bases between. This CDR3 region has 14 residues. CDR1 is MNHNS, CDR2 SASEGT, per germline.

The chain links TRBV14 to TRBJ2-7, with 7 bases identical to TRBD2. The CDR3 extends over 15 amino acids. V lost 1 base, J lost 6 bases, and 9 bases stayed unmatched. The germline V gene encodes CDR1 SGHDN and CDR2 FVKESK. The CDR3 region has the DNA TGTGCCAGCAGCCAAGTCCCCACGGGAGGAGCCGAGCAGTACTTC. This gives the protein CASSQVPTGGAEQYF.

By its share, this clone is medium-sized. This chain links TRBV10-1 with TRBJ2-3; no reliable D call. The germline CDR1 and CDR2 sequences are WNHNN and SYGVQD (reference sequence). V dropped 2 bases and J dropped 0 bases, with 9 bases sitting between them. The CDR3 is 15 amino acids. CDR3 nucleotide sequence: TGCGCCAGCAGTGAGCCCTCCTGGAGCACAGATACGCAGTATTTT. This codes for CASSEPSWSTDTQYF.

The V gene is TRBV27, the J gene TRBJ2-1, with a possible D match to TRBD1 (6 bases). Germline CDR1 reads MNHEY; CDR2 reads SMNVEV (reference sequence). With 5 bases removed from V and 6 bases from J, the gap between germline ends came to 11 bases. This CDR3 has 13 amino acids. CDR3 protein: CASSRGISNEQFF. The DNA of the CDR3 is TGTGCCAGCAGTAGGGGGATCAGCAATGAGCAGTTCTTC.

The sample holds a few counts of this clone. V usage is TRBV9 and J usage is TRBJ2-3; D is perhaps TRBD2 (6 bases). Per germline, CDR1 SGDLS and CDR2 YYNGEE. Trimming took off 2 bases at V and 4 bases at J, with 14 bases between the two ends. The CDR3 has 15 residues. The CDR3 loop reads CASSVVSGGADTQYF. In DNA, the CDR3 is TGTGCCAGCAGCGTTGTTAGCGGAGGGGCAGATACGCAGTATTTT.

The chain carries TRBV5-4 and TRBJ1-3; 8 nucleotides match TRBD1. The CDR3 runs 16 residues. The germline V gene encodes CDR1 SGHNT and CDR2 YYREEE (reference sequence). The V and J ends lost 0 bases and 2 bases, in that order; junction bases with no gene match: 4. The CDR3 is CASSLEDRGPGNTIYF. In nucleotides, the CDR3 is TGTGCCAGCAGCTTGGAAGACAGGGGCCCTGGAAACACCATATATTTT.

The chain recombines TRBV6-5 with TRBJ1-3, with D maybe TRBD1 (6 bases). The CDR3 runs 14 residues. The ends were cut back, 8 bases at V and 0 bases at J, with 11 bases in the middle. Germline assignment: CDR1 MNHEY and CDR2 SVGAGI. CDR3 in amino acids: CASGGGSSGNTIYF. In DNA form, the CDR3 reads TGTGCCAGCGGAGGGGGGAGCTCTGGAAACACCATATATTTT.

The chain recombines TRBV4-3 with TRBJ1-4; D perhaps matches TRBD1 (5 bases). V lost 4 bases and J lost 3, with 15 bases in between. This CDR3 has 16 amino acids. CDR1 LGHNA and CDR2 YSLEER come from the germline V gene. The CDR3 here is CASSPEIGAANEKLFF. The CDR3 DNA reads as TGCGCCAGCAGCCCCGAGATCGGGGCGGCTAATGAAAAACTGTTTTTT.

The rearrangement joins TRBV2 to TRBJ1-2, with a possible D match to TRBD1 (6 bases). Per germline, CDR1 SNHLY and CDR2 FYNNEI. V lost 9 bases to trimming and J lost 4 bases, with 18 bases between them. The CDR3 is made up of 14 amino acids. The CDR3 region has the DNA TGTGCCAGTGTGCCCGGACAGTATAGCTATGGCTACACCTTC. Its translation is CASVPGQYSYGYTF.